The rows below give T cell receptor beta chains drawn from one sample of a study of blood T cells in healthy people across ages. TCRdb passed the 5' RACE reads through MiXCR, listing each CDR3 protein once. The repertoire holds about 640,000 distinct CDR3 sequences, with around three fifths as singletons. Sequencing was carried out using blood. These receptors were collected from a man in his sixties in good health. The CDR3 runs from the conserved cysteine through the conserved F or W. D genes are given only for firm matches. Only some rows state a clone size, as once, few, many or a class for expanded clones.

abundance	v_gene	d_gene	j_gene	CDR3nt	CDR3aa
.	TRBV20-1	.	TRBJ2-5	TGCAGTGCTAGAGCACAGCAAGAGACCCAGTACTTC	CSARAQQETQYF
few	TRBV10-3	.	TRBJ1-2	TGTGCCATCAGTGAGTTGAACTATGGCTACACCTTC	CAISELNYGYTF
.	TRBV3-1	TRBD2	TRBJ2-5	TGTGCCAGCAGCCTTCTACTAGCGGGGGGCGGGGAGACCCAGTACTTC	CASSLLLAGGGETQYF
.	TRBV5-1	.	TRBJ2-2	TGCGCCAGCAGCTTGGCGCGGGCAACCGGAACCGGGGAGCTGTTTTTT	CASSLARATGTGELFF
.	TRBV20-1	TRBD2	TRBJ2-5	TGCAGTGCTAGAGGAGGGGGGCTTAGCGGGGGCCAAGAGACCCAGTACTTC	CSARGGGLSGGQETQYF
few	TRBV15	.	TRBJ2-5	TGTGCCACCAGCAGAGATCTGGGGGAAGAGACCCAGTACTTC	CATSRDLGEETQYF
.	TRBV14	TRBD2	TRBJ2-5	TGTGCCAGCAGCCAAGATTCGGGACTAGCGGGGGGTGGCTACGAGACCCAGTACTTC	CASSQDSGLAGGGYETQYF
few	TRBV29-1	TRBD1	TRBJ2-7	TGCAGTACAGGGGGCCACGGCGAGCAGTACTTC	CSTGGHGEQYF
few	TRBV7-8	.	TRBJ2-7	TGTGCCAGCAGCGAGGGGGGTTTCAGCTCCTACGAGCAGTACTTC	CASSEGGFSSYEQYF
.	TRBV6-5	.	TRBJ2-3	TGTGCCAGCAGTTATCGACAGAGGGACACGCAGTATTTT	CASSYRQRDTQYF
few	TRBV12-3/TRBV12-4	.	TRBJ2-7	TGTGCCAGCAGTTCTCAGCAGGGCTCCTACGAGCAGTACTTC	CASSSQQGSYEQYF
.	TRBV2	.	TRBJ2-2	TGTGCCAGCAGTGAACGGGTTGAATCCGGGGAGCTGTTTTTT	CASSERVESGELFF
.	TRBV11-2	TRBD2	TRBJ2-2	TGTGCCAGCAGCACTACCGGGGGGGGCGGGGAGCTGTTTTTT	CASSTTGGGGELFF
once	TRBV6-1	.	TRBJ1-2	TGTGCCAGCAGTGAGGCTCTGGGGACCGCATATGGCTACACCTTC	CASSEALGTAYGYTF
.	TRBV6-1	.	TRBJ2-3	TGTGCCAGCAGTGAATGGAACAGTTACACAGATACGCAGTATTTT	CASSEWNSYTDTQYF
.	TRBV7-9	.	TRBJ2-3	TGTGCCAGCAGCCGGGCCCGTGAAGATACGCAGTATTTT	CASSRAREDTQYF
.	TRBV6-5	.	TRBJ1-6	TGTGCCAGCAGTTACTTAGGGGGTGGCTCACCCCTCCACTTT	CASSYLGGGSPLHF
.	TRBV11-2	.	TRBJ2-7	TGTGCCAGCACCCTAGGGGCCCCCGAGGCATACAATGAGCAGTACTTC	CASTLGAPEAYNEQYF
.	TRBV5-1	TRBD2	TRBJ2-3	TGCGCCAGCAGCTTGAACGGGAGGGCAGATACGCAGTATTTT	CASSLNGRADTQYF
.	TRBV28	TRBD2	TRBJ2-5	TGTGCCAGCAGACAGACTAGCGGGAGCAAGACCCAGTACTTC	CASRQTSGSKTQYF
.	TRBV10-3	TRBD1	TRBJ2-5	TGTGCCATCAGTGGCGGGACAGGGGGAAGGGGAACCCAAGAGACCCAGTACTTC	CAISGGTGGRGTQETQYF
.	TRBV10-2	TRBD1	TRBJ2-7	TGCGCCAGCAGAGCCGCCGGACAGGCTAACGAGCAGTACTTC	CASRAAGQANEQYF
.	TRBV7-9	TRBD1	TRBJ2-1	TGTGCCAGCAGCCCCAGGGACAGATACTCCTACAATGAGCAGTTCTTC	CASSPRDRYSYNEQFF
.	TRBV9	.	TRBJ1-2	TGTGCCAGCAGCCCGGGGACAACTCGTAACTATGGCTACACCTTC	CASSPGTTRNYGYTF
.	TRBV25-1	TRBD1	TRBJ2-4	TGTGCCAGCAGACTAGCCGGGACAGGGGGAGAGCAGTACTTC	CASRLAGTGGEQYF
.	TRBV20-1	TRBD1	TRBJ1-2	TGCAGTGCTAGGCACGACAGGGACTATGGCTACACCTTC	CSARHDRDYGYTF
.	TRBV20-1	TRBD2	TRBJ2-7	TGCAGTGCTCCGGGACTAGCGGGGCACGAGCAGTACTTC	CSAPGLAGHEQYF
few	TRBV28	.	TRBJ2-5	TGTGCCAGCAGTACACCAAGGGGGGCTCAAGAGACCCAGTACTTC	CASSTPRGAQETQYF
.	TRBV15	.	TRBJ2-1	TGTGCCACCAGCACCGTTGGAGGGTCCTACAATGAGCAGTTCTTC	CATSTVGGSYNEQFF
.	TRBV20-1	.	TRBJ2-1	TGCAGTGCTTACCGCCCTGGGCGGGGGCTGTACAATGAGCAGTTCTTC	CSAYRPGRGLYNEQFF
once	TRBV20-1	.	TRBJ1-1	TGCAGTGCTGAGCCGCAGACTACGAACACTGAAGCTTTCTTT	CSAEPQTTNTEAFF
few	TRBV6-2/TRBV6-3	.	TRBJ2-7	TGTGCCAGCAGTTGGGGGACCTACGAGCAGTACTTC	CASSWGTYEQYF
.	TRBV7-9	.	TRBJ2-4	TGTGCCAGCAGTGACGTAGCCAAAAACATTCAGTACTTC	CASSDVAKNIQYF
many	TRBV21-1	.	TRBJ1-2	TGTGCCAGCAGCAAAGTCACAGGGGGAGCTGATGGCTACACCTTC	CASSKVTGGADGYTF
.	TRBV10-3	.	TRBJ2-7	TGTGCCATCAGTGACCTCAACTCCTACGAGCAGTACTTC	CAISDLNSYEQYF
few	TRBV6-6	.	TRBJ2-7	TGTGCCAGCAGCGTGACTAGGTATGAGCAGTACTTC	CASSVTRYEQYF
many	TRBV28	.	TRBJ1-1	TGTGCCAGTACAGGGAGGATTGGTCTTGGCACTGAAGCTTTCTTT	CASTGRIGLGTEAFF
.	TRBV12-3/TRBV12-4	TRBD1	TRBJ2-7	TGTGCCAGCAGGAGGGACAGCCTCTCCTACGAGCAGTACTTC	CASRRDSLSYEQYF
once	TRBV9	TRBD2	TRBJ2-7	TGTGCCAGCAGCGTAGGAGCGGGGGGCGCAGCGCATGAGCAGTACTTC	CASSVGAGGAAHEQYF
few	TRBV20-1	TRBD1	TRBJ2-5	TGCAGTGCTAGAAAGGGACAGTACCAAGAGACCCAGTACTTC	CSARKGQYQETQYF
.	TRBV4-1	.	TRBJ1-5	TGCGCCAGCAGCCGCGGACGGAGGGATCAGCCCCAGCATTTT	CASSRGRRDQPQHF
.	TRBV10-3	.	TRBJ2-3	TGTGCCATCAGTGAGATTGTTGATACGCAGTATTTT	CAISEIVDTQYF
.	TRBV5-1	TRBD1	TRBJ2-5	TGCGCCAGCAGCTTGGGATCGACAGGGACCGCGACCCAGTACTTC	CASSLGSTGTATQYF